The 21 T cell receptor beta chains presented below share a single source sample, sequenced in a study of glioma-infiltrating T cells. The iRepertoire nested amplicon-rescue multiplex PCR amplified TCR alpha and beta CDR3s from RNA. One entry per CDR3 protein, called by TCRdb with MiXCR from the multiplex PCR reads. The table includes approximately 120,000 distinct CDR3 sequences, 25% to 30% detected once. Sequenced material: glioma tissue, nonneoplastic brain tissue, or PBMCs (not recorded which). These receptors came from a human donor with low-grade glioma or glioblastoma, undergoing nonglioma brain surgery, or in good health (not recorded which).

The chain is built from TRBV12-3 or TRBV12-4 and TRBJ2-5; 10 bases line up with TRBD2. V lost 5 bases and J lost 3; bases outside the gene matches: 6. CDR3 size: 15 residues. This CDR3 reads CASSPHSGGEETQYF. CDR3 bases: TGTGCCAGCAGTCCCCACAGCGGGGGGGAAGAGACCCAGTACTTC.

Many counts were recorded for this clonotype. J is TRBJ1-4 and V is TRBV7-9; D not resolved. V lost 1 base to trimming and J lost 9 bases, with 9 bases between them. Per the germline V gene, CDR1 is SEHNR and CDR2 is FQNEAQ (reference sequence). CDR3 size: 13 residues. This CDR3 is CASSLDPGQKLFF. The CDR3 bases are TGTGCCAGCAGCTTAGACCCAGGACAAAAACTGTTTTTT.

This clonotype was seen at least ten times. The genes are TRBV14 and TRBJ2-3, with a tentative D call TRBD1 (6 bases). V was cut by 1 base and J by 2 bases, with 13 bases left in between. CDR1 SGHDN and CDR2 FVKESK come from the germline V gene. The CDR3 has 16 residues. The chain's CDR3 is CASSQGGRGSTDTQYF. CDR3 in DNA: TGTGCCAGCAGCCAAGGGGGCAGGGGATCCACAGATACGCAGTATTTT.

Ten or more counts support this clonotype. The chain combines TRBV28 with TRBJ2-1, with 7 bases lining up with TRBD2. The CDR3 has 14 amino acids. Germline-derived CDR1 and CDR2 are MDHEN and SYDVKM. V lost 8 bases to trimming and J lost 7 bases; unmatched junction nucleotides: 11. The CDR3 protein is CASDPSGIKNEQFF. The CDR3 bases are TGTGCCAGCGACCCCAGCGGGATTAAGAATGAGCAGTTCTTC.

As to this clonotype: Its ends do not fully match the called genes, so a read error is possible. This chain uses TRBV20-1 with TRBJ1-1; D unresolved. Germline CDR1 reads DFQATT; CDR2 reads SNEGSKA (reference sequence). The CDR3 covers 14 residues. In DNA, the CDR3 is TGCAGTGCTGCACCTAGGACCTTGAACACTGAAGCTTACTTC. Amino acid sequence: CSAAPRTLNTEAYF.

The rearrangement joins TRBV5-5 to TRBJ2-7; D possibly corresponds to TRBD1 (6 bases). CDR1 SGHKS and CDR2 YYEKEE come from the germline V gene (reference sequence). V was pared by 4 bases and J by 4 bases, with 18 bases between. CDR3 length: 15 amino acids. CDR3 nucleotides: TGTGCCAGCAGCATAACAGGGAATCTATCATACGAGCAGTACTTC. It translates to CASSITGNLSYEQYF.

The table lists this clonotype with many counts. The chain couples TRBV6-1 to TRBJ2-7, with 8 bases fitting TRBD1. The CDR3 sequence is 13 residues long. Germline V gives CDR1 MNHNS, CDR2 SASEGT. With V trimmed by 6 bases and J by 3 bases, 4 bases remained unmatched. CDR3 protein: CASSLDRVYEQYF. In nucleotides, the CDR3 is TGTGCCAGCAGCCTGGACAGGGTCTACGAGCAGTACTTC.

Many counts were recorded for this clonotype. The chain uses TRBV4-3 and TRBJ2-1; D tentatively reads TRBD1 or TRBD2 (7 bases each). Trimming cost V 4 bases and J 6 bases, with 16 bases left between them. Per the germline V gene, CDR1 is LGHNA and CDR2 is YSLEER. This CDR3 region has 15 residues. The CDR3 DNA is TGCGCCAGCAGCCTGGGAGCGGGACAGAGCAATGAGCAGTTCTTC. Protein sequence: CASSLGAGQSNEQFF.

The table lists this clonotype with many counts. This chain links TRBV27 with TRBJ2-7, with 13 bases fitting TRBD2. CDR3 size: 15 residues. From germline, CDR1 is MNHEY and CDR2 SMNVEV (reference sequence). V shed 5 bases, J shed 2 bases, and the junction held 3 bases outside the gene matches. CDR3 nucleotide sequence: TGTGCCAGCAGTCCCGGGACTAGCGGGACCTACGAGCAGTACTTC. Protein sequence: CASSPGTSGTYEQYF.

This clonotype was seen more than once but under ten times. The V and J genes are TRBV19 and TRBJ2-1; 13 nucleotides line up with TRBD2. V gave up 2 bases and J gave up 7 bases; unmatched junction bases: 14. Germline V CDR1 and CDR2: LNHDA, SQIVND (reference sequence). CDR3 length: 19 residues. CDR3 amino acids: CASSIPTGTSGAHYNEQFF. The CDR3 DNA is TGTGCCAGTAGTATACCCACAGGGACTAGCGGGGCCCATTATAATGAGCAGTTCTTC. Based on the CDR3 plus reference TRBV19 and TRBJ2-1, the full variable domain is DGGITQSPKYLFRKEGQNVTLSCEQNLNHDAMYWYRQDPGQGLRLIYYSQIVNDFQKGDIAEGYSVSREKKESFPLTVTSAQKNPTAFYLCASSIPTGTSGAHYNEQFFGPGTRLTVL.

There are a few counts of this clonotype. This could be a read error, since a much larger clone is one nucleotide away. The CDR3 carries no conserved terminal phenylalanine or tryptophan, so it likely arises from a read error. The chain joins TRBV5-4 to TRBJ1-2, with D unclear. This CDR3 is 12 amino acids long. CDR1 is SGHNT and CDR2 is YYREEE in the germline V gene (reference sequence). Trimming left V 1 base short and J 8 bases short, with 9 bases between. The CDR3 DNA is TGTGCCAGCAGCTTGCGAGGGCAGGGCTACACCCTC. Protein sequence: CASSLRGQGYTL.

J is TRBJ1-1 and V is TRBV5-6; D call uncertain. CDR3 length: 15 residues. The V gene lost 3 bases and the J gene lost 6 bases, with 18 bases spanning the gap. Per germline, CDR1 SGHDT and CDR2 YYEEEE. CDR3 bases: TGTGCCAGCAGCTCTAGGACGGTGCGGCGGCCTGAAGCTTTCTTT. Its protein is CASSSRTVRRPEAFF.

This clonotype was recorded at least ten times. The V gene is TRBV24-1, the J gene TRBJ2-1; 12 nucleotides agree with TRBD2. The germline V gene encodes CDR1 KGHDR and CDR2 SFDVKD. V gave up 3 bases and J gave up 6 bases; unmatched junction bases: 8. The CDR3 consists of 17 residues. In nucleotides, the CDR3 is TGTGCCACCAGTGATCCTACACTAGCGGGAGGCTTCAATGAGCAGTTCTTC. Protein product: CATSDPTLAGGFNEQFF.

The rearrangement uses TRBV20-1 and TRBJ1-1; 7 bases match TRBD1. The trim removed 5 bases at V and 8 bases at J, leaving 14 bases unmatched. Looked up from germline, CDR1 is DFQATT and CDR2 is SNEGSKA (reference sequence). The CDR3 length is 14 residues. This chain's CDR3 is CSAFNRGIGTEAFF. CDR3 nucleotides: TGCAGTGCTTTTAACAGGGGAATAGGCACCGAAGCTTTCTTT.

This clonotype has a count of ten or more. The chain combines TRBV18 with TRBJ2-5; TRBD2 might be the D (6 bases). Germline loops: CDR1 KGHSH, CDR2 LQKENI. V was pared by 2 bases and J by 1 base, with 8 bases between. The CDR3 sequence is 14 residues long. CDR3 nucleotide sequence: TGTGCCAGCTCACCAACTAGCAGCCAAGAGACCCAGTACTTC. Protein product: CASSPTSSQETQYF.

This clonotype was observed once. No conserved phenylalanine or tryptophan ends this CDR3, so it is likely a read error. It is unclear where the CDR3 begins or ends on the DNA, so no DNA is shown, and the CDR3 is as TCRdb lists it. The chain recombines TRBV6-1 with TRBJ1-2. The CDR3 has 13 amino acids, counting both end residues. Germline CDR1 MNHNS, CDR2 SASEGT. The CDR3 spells CASSPDGPHGCTL.

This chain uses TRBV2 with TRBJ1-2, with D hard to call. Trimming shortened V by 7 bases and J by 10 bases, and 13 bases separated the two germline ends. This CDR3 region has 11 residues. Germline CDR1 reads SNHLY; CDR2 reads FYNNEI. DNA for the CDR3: TGTGCCAGCACCGATAACTATAACTACACCTTC. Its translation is CASTDNYNYTF.

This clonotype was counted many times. CDR3 in DNA: TGTGCCAGCAGTTTACGACAGGGAGAAACTGAAGCTTTCTTT. Protein sequence: CASSLRQGETEAFF. The chain joins TRBV12-3 or TRBV12-4 to TRBJ1-1; 7 bases are shared with TRBD1. The CDR3 consists of 14 residues. V lost 2 bases, J lost 5 bases, and 5 bases stayed unmatched.

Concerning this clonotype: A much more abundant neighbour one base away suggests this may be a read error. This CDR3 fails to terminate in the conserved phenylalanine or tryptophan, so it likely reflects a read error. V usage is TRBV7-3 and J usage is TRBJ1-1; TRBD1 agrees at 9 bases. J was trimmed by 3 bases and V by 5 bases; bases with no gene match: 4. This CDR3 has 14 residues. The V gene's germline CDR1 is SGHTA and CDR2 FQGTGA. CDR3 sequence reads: CASSKGQGYTEAFS. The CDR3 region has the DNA TGTGCCAGCAGCAAGGGACAGGGATACACTGAAGCTTTCTCT.

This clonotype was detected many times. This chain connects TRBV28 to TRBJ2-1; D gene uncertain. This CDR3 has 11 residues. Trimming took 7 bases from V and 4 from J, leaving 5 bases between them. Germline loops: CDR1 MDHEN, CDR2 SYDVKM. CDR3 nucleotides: TGTGCCAGCAATCTGTACAATGAGCAGTTCTTC. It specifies CASNLYNEQFF.

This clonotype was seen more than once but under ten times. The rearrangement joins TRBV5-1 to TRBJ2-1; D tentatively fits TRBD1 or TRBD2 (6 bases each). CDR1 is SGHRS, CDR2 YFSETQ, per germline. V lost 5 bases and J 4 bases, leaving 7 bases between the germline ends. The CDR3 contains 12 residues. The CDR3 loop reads CASRGGYNEQFF. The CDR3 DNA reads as TGCGCCAGCAGAGGGGGGTACAATGAGCAGTTCTTC.